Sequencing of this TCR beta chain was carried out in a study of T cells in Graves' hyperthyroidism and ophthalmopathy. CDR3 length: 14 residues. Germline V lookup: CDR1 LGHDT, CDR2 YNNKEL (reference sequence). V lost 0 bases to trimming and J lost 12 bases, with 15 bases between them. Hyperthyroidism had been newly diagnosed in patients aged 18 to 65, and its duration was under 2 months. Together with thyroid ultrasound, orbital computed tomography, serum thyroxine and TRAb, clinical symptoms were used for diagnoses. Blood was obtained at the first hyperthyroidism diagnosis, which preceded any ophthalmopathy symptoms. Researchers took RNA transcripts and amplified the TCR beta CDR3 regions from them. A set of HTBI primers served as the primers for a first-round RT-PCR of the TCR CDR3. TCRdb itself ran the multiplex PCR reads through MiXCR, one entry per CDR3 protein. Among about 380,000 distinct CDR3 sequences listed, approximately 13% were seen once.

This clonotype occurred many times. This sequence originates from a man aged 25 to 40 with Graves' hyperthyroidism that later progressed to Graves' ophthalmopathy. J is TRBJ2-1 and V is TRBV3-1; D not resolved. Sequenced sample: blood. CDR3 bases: TGTGCCAGCAGCCAAGACGCTGGCCTCTCAGGGCAGTTCTTC. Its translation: CASSQDAGLSGQFF.